This entry describes one TCR beta chain. The clone's antigen remains unknown. No much larger clone is present one base from it, and per-base qualities are unavailable. Donors were healthy HIV-negative adults with no recently reported acute infections or vaccinations. Only Caucasian adults living in Nashville, Tennessee, USA were represented among the donors. CD4+ T cells were enriched through magnetic negative selection, after which naive cells were positively selected on CD45RA and the remaining negative fraction served as the memory subset. Blood was obtained by leukapheresis, after which PBMCs were separated by Ficoll-Histopaque density gradient centrifugation and cryopreserved in liquid nitrogen vapor phase. Purity and quantity of every magnetically sorted T cell population were checked by analytical flow cytometry. Genomic DNA was isolated from every sorted fraction and measured by UV absorbance on a Nanodrop 2000c.

Using the deep immunoSEQ assay, multiplex PCR amplified TCR CDR3 regions from genomic DNA. Extracted genomic DNA from each cell subset was spread evenly across all wells of several immunoSEQ 96-well plates, with each plate serving as a replicate. For sorted subsets, around 200 ng genomic DNA, equal to tens of thousands of T cell genomes, was loaded into each replicate PCR. Purified libraries were quantified with a Qubit 3.0 fluorometer, sized on a Bioanalyzer 2100, and re-quantified with the KAPA Library Quantification kit. Each immunoSEQ 96-well plate was sequenced on its own single-read 150-cycle Illumina NextSeq 550 flow cell. As for the original processing: Because the immunoSEQ output held only junctional sequences and lacked quality scores, the filtering could not match the filtering applied to full-length reads. Sequences were annotated with PyIR, a Python wrapper for IgBLAST v1.9, using IMGT germline references to assign V/J genes and CDR3. Reads with weak V/J assignments (E-value above 1e-6), missing CDR3, stop codons, out-of-frame junctions, or ambiguous translated residues were removed. V3J clonotypes were defined as sequences sharing the same inferred V gene, J gene, and CDR3 amino acid sequence. Percentage overlap between repertoires was computed as shared unique clonotypes divided by the size of the smaller repertoire. Richness of each repertoire was evaluated using RTK rarefaction, the Chao1 estimator, and Recon v2.1 estimates of unobserved clonotypes. For all TCRbeta clonotypes obtained by the gDNA method from a few donors, generation probabilities were computed with OLGA. This is the immuneACCESS table as TCRdb keeps it, with only in-frame sequences that have V and J called. A part of the clones is gone; compared with another copy, unresolved V genes explain less than half, and the rest is unexplained. V, J and clone size are taken as reported in that table, and D and trimming were inferred from the DNA itself. The sample profile shows a few hundred thousand clones; around 74% of them were found once. Over 9% of the sample rests with the top ten.

The source of the sample is a study of shared clonotypes between healthy human individuals (dated by TCRdb to about 2020). A note on the overall study: The cohort included a few men and a couple of women between 18 and 49 years of age. Per donor, three plates each were used for CD4 naive and CD4 memory, two for CD8 naive, and one for CD8 memory. To estimate repertoire size and how much clonotype sharing occurs between individuals, the study deeply sequenced the blood TCR repertoires of about five healthy adults. To increase sequencing depth and limit assay-specific biases, TCR repertoire library preparation and sequencing were carried out by different laboratories using diverse techniques. Between about 0.8 and 9.5 billion PBMCs per donor were obtained by leukapheresis.

Reading the germline V gene (reference sequence) gives CDR1 MNHEY and CDR2 SMNVEV. V is shortened by 6 bases, J by 2 bases, and the region joining them spans 13 bases. The CDR3 numbers 14 residues from cysteine through phenylalanine. The kept DNA is CDR3 alone, 42 bases in frame from the first base. What the research found in general, with its limitations: Estimated clonotype richness was generally larger for naive than for memory subsets. Pairwise subsampling indicated that sequencing depth was expected to affect the degree of clonotype sharing among donors. Rarefaction of sorted-subset datasets indicated incomplete sequencing despite the large sequencing depth. When a handful of donors were compared, the shared fraction of clonotypes was around 5.1% for naive CD4, around 3.5% for naive CD8, 2% to 2.5% for memory CD4, and 0.4% for memory CD8. Because the study included a small number of donors, the genetic and exposure-history diversity represented was limited. Higher generation probabilities were observed for clonotypes shared by all four sorted-subset donors than for non-shared clonotypes. Sampling was restricted to blood, and TCR repertoires in tissues likely differ from the TCR repertoires found in blood.

Sequencing was performed on memory CD4+ T cells sorted from blood. The cell subset or site tag for this specimen amounts to: CD45RA-negative fraction. This receptor was taken from a man aged 25 to 40 in good health. The chain is assembled from TRBV27 and TRBJ1-2; the D gene cannot be resolved reliably. The nucleotide sequence is given as TGTGCCAGCAGCCCATACCAGGCCAACTATGGCTACACCTTC. It translates to CASSPYQANYGYTF.